The T cell receptor (beta chain) described here comes from a study of T cells in women clearing cervical HPV infection (dated by TCRdb to between 2017 and 2018). General notes on the study: The cases were some 27 women with histologically confirmed HPV16-related CIN3 or worse, and 2 of these cases were invasive cancers. The 20 to 25 controls were women who cleared a single incident HPV16 infection within 12 months without developing precancer or cancer. Blood from cases was collected at the visit at which the lesion was first identified, whereas blood from controls was collected once infection was no longer detected. Among cases, blood sampling occurred a median of 149 days after lesion detection, with an interquartile range of roughly 90 to 200 days. HLA typing was available for only a few women, so HLA type could not be excluded as a confounder. The exploratory proof-of-principle case-control study was nested within the Guanacaste HPV Natural History Study in Costa Rica and compared TCR repertoires across cervical HPV16 outcomes. Cases and controls were matched on age within five years and on year of sample collection. A median age of approximately 31 years was observed in cases versus 37 to 45 in controls, and no significant differences in baseline characteristics were found. In the parent cohort, some 10,000 women aged 18 or older were enrolled in Guanacaste, Costa Rica, during about 1993 to 1995 and were followed for roughly seven years. As quality controls, five blinded duplicates were added to each group, bringing the total to 60 or so samples made up of roughly 50 participants and approximately ten replicates. The investigation overall reported the following: Across sequencing depths, CIN3+ cases showed significantly higher TCR repertoire richness than controls, but evenness did not differ between the groups. By combining richness with V gene abundances, random forest classifiers separated cases from controls with an estimated AUC of around 0.85. The cross-sectional design could not show whether the associations came before the infection or were a result of it, and neither effector/memory subsets nor HPV-specific T cells were isolated. Lower TRBV6-7 relative abundance was observed in cases than in controls (around 0.1% versus 0.15%; Bonferroni P = 0.0008). Because the number of T cells in each sample was unknown, differences in richness could reflect differing T-cell content rather than repertoire biology.

Remarks on this clone: Its antigen is not yet known. The CDR3 end is not reached by the read, which stops 3 residues before it; the germline J gene fills it in.

The germline V gene supplies CDR1 MNHNS and CDR2 SASEGT. Trimming takes 2 bases from V and 4 bases from J, and the germline ends sit 9 bases apart. The CDR3 spans 15 residues, from the cysteine through the phenylalanine. Of the CDR3's DNA, 36 bases were read; they are in frame from base 1. Every participant had a single incident cervical HPV16 infection, and women with prevalent HPV16 infections were excluded. Cervical HPV DNA was detected with MY09/MY11 PCR, and genotyping was done with dot-blot hybridization. Around 16 mL of heparinized blood was centrifuged, after which the buffy coat was aliquoted, frozen at -30 degrees C, and then stored at -80 degrees C. Genomic DNA was extracted from buffy coat specimens using QIAGEN kits. Using the immunoSEQ assay, multiplex PCR amplified TCR beta CDR3 regions from an average of around 1,300 ng of genomic DNA per sample. The assay corrected primer bias using a complete synthetic TCR repertoire to establish an amplification baseline. Amplicons were sequenced on the Illumina platform. The study's own analysis went as follows. Error correction of the sequences involved clustering with frequency ratios plus a modified nearest-neighbor algorithm, after which the sequences were analyzed in the immunoSEQ Analyzer using IMGT gene definitions. TCR richness and evenness were averaged over 20 rarefaction repeats at each rarefaction depth, excluding samples with fewer sequences than the depth. Wilcoxon rank sum tests with FDR correction were used to compare V, D and J gene relative abundances between the groups. In the blinded duplicates, the intraclass correlation was nearly 96% for TCR richness and averaged about 80% across 65 to 85 gene segments. What TCRdb holds here is the immuneACCESS table cut down to in-frame rearrangements. Part of the clones is not present; checked against another copy, under half of the missing clones reflect an unresolved V gene, and the others are unexplained. The V and J calls and clone size come from that table; D and trimming were worked out from the DNA. For this sample, the table gives about 37,000 clones. The top ten constitute less than 8% of the sample.

The rearrangement combines TRBV6-1 with TRBJ2-6, and possibly TRBD2, on 6 matching bases. The sequence came from a woman aged 18 to 69 with a cervical HPV16 infection that either progressed to CIN3+ or cleared (not recorded which). The sequencing input was blood buffy coat. The CDR3 protein: CASSEFGGGANVLTF. CDR3 bases read: TGTGCCAGCAGTGAATTTGGAGGGGGGGCCAACGTC.